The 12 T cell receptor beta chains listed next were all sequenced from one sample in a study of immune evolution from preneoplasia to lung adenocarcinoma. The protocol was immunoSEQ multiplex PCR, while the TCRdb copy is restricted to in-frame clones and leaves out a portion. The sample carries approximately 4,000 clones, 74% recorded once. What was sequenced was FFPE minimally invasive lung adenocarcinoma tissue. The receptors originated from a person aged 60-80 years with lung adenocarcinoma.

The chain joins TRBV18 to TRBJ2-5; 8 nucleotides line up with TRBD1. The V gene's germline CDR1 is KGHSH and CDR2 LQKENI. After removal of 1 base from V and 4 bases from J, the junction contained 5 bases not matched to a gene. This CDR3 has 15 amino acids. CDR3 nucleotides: TGTGCCAGCTCACCACAGCCACAGGGGGGAGAGACCCAGTACTTC. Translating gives CASSPQPQGGETQYF.

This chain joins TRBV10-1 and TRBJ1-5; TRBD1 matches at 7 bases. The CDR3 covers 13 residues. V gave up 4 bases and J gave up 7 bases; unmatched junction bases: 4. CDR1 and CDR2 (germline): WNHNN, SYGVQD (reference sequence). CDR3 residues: CASSGDSWQPQHF. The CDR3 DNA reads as TGCGCCAGCAGTGGGGACAGTTGGCAGCCCCAGCATTTT.

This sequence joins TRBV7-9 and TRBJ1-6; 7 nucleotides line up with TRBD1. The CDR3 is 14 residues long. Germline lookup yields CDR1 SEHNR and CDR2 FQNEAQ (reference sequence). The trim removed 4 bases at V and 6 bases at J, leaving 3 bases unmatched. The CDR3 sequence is CASSSGQSNSPLHF. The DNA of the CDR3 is TGTGCCAGCAGCTCGGGACAGAGTAATTCACCCCTCCACTTT. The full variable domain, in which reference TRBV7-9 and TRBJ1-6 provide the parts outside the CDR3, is DTGVSQNPRHKITKRGQNVTFRCDPISEHNRLYWYRQTLGQGPEFLTYFQNEAQLEKSRLLSDRFSAERPKGSFSTLEIQRTEQGDSAMYLCASSSGQSNSPLHFGNGTRLTVT.

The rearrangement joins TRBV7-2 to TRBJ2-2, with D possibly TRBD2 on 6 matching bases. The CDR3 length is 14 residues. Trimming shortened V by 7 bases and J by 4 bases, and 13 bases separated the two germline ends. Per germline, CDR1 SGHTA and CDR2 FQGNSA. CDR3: CASTPLAATGELFF. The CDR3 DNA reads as TGTGCCAGCACCCCACTAGCCGCCACCGGGGAGCTGTTTTTT.

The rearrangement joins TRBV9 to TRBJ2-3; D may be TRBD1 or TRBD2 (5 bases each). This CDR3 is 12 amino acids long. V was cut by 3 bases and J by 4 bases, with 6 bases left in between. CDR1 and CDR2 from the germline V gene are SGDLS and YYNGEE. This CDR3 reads CASSGGSDTQYF. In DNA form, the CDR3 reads TGTGCCAGCAGCGGGGGGTCAGATACGCAGTATTTT.

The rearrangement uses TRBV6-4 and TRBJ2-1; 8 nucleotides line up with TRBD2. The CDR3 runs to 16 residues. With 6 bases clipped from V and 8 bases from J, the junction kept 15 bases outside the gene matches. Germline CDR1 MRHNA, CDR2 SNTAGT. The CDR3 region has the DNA TGTGCCAGCAGCGCCACCGGGGGGGCCGGTCCCGATGAGCAGTTCTTC. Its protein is CASSATGGAGPDEQFF.

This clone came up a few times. CDR3 amino acids: CAWSAGTEKLFF. The DNA of the CDR3 is TGTGCCTGGAGCGCGGGGACTGAAAAACTGTTTTTT. The chain has TRBV30 and TRBJ1-4; the D gene is possibly TRBD1 (5 bases). Trimming took off 3 bases at V and 7 bases at J, with 9 bases between the two ends. This CDR3 contains 12 residues. The germline V gene encodes CDR1 GTSNPN and CDR2 SVGIG (reference sequence).

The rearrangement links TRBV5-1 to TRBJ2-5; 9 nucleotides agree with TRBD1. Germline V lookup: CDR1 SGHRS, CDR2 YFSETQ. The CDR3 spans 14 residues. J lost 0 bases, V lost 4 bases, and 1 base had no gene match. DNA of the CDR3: TGCGCCAGCAGCGGGACAGGGTACCAAGAGACCCAGTACTTC. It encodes CASSGTGYQETQYF. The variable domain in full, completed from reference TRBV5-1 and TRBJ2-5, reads KAGVTQTPRYLIKTRGQQVTLSCSPISGHRSVSWYQQTPGQGLQFLFEYFSETQRNKGNFPGRFSGRQFSNSRSEMNVSTLELGDSALYLCASSGTGYQETQYFGPGTRLLVL.

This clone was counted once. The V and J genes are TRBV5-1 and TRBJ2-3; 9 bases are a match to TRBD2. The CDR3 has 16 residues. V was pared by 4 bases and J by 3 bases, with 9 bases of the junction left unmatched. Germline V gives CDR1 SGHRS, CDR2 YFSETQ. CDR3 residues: CASSLSGSGGTDTQYF. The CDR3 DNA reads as TGCGCCAGCAGCCTCTCAGGGAGCGGGGGGACAGATACGCAGTATTTT. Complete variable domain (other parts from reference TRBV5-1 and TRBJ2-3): KAGVTQTPRYLIKTRGQQVTLSCSPISGHRSVSWYQQTPGQGLQFLFEYFSETQRNKGNFPGRFSGRQFSNSRSEMNVSTLELGDSALYLCASSLSGSGGTDTQYFGPGTRLTVL.

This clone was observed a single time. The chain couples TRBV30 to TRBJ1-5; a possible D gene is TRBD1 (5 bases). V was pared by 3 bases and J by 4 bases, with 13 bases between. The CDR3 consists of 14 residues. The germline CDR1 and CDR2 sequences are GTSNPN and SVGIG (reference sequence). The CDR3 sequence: CAWSHQGENQPQHF. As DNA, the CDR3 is TGTGCCTGGAGCCACCAAGGGGAAAATCAGCCCCAGCATTTT.

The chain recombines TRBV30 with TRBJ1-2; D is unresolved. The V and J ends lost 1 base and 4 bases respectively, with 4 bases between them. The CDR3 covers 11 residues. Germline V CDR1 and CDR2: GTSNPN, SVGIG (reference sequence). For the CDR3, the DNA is TGTGCCTGGAGTGGTGCCTATGGCTACACCTTC. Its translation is CAWSGAYGYTF.

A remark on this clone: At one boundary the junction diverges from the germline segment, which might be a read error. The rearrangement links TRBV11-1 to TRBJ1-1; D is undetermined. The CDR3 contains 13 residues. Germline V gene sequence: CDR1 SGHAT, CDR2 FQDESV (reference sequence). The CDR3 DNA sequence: TGTGCCAGTAGCTTCTATCTGGGAACTGAAGCTTTCTTT. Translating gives CASSFYLGTEAFF.